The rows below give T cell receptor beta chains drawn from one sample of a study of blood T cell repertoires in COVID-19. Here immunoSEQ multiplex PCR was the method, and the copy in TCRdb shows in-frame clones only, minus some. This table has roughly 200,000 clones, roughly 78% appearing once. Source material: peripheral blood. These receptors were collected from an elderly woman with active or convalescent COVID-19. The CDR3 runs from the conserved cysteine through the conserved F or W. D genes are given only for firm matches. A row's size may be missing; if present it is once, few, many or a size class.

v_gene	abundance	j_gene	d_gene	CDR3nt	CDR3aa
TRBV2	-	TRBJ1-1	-	TGTGCCAGCAGTGAGTCAGGGGTCACTGAAGCTTTCTTT	CASSESGVTEAFF
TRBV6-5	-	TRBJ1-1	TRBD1	TGTGCCAGCAGTCGACAGGGGTTAACGAACACTGAAGCTTTCTTT	CASSRQGLTNTEAFF
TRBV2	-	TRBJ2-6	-	TGTGCCAGCAGGGGAGAATACTCTGGGGCCAACGTCCTGACTTTC	CASRGEYSGANVLTF
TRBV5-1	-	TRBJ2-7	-	TGCGCCAGCAGCTTGGGACAAGCCAACGAGCAGTACTTC	CASSLGQANEQYF
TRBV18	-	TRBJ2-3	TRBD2	TGTGCCAGCTCACCACAAGCGGGGGGGCCGGGAGATACGCAGTATTTT	CASSPQAGGPGDTQYF
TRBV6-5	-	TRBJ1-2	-	TGTGCCAGCAGTCGGGGGGGGCTTGGATATGGCTACACCTTC	CASSRGGLGYGYTF
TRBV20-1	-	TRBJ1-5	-	TGCAGTGCTAGTGCAGGGTTCAATCAGCCCCAGCATTTT	CSASAGFNQPQHF
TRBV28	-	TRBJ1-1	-	TGTGCCAGCAGTTCGCAGGGCCCCATCCTAGGAGCTTTCTTT	CASSSQGPILGAFF
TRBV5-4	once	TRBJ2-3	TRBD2	TGTGCCAGCAGCTCCTCACAGGGACTAGCGGGGGGGAATTCGGATACGCAGTATTTT	CASSSSQGLAGGNSDTQYF
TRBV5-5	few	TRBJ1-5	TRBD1	TGTGCCAGCAGCTTGGGGGGACAGGACGTAGGTCAGCCCCAGCATTTT	CASSLGGQDVGQPQHF
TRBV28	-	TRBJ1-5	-	TGTGCCAGCAGTTTCCCAGGGATTTCTAGCAATCAGCCCCAGCATTTT	CASSFPGISSNQPQHF
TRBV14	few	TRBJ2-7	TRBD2	TGTGCCAGCAGTCCGGTCGGGGGGTACGAGCAGTACTTC	CASSPVGGYEQYF
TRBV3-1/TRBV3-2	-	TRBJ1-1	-	TGTGCCAGCAGCCAAGTCGGGTCGGGGAACACTGAAGCTTTCTTT	CASSQVGSGNTEAFF
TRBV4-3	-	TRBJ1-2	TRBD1	TGCGCCAGCAGCCAAAAAGCGACAGGGACAGGGCGGTATGAGGGCTACACCTTC	CASSQKATGTGRYEGYTF
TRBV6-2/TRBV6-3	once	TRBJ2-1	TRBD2	TGTGCCAGCAGTTTAGCGGGGGGAAACCAAAATGAGCAGTTCTTC	CASSLAGGNQNEQFF
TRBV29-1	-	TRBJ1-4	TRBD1	TGCAGCGTTCGGACAGGGCGTTCTAATGAAAAACTGTTTTTT	CSVRTGRSNEKLFF
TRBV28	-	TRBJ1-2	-	TGTGCCAGCAGCCGAGGACATTCGGGCTACACCTTC	CASSRGHSGYTF
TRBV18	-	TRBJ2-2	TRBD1	TGTGCCAGCTCACCAAGGACAGGGGGTGACACCGGGGAGCTGTTTTTT	CASSPRTGGDTGELFF
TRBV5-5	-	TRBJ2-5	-	TGTGCCAGCAGCGTTGACATTGGGGGGTTTAGGCGTGAGACCCAGTACTTC	CASSVDIGGFRRETQYF
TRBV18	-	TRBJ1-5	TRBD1	TGTGCCAGCTCACCCGACAGGGGACGACAGCCCCAGCATTTT	CASSPDRGRQPQHF
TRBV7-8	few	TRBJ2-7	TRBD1	TGTGCCAGCAGCCCCCGTGGGACAGTGTTTTCCTACGAGCAGTACTTC	CASSPRGTVFSYEQYF
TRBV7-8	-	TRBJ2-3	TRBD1	TGTGCCAGCAGCTCGGACAGGAGCACAGATACGCAGTATTTT	CASSSDRSTDTQYF
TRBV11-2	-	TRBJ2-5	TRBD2	TGTGCCAGCAGCTCGAGACTAGCGGTAGAGACCCAGTACTTC	CASSSRLAVETQYF
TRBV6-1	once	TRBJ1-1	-	TGTGCCAGCAGTGAGCAGGCGAACACTGAAGCTTTCTTT	CASSEQANTEAFF
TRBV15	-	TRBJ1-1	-	TGTGCCACCAGCAGAGAGGGGGGAGAGCGGGCTTTCTTT	CATSREGGERAFF
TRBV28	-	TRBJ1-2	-	TGTGCCAGCAGTTTCCCACGGGGGGTCCCCTATGGCTACACCTTC	CASSFPRGVPYGYTF
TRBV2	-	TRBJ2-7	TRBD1	TGTGCCAGCAGTTCCGGGACAGGGGGCTACGAGCAGTACTTC	CASSSGTGGYEQYF
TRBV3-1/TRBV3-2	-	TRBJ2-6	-	TGTGCCAGCAGACCTCGGTCTGGGGCCAACGTCCTGACTTTC	CASRPRSGANVLTF
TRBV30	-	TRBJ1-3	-	TGTGCCTGGAGTGGAGGACACCACTCTGGAAACACCATATATTTT	CAWSGGHHSGNTIYF
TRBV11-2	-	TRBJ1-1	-	TGTGCCAGCAGCTTAGAACGGGGGGCGAATCCCAGTGAAGCTTTCTTT	CASSLERGANPSEAFF
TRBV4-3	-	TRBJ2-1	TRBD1	TGCGCCAGCAGCCAAGCCCGCGCAGGGGGCTTCTACAATGAGCAGTTCTTC	CASSQARAGGFYNEQFF
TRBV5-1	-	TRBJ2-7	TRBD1	TGCGCCAGCAGCCCCCCGGGACAGGGCTACGAGCAGTACTTC	CASSPPGQGYEQYF
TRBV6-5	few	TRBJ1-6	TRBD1	TGTGCCAGCAAAGGACAGGGGGCGAGGAATTCACCCCTCCACTTT	CASKGQGARNSPLHF
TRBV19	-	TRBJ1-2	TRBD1	TGTGCCAGTAGTATCTACAACAGGGGTAACTATGGCTACACCTTC	CASSIYNRGNYGYTF
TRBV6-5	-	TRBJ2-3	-	TGTGCCAGCAGTTCTCGGGGAATCACAGATACGCAGTATTTT	CASSSRGITDTQYF
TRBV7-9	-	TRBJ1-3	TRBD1	TGTGCCAGCAGCTCGATCGGGGACAGGCTTTCTGGAAACACCATATATTTT	CASSSIGDRLSGNTIYF
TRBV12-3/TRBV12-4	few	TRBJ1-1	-	TGTGCCAGCAGGAAGATCGGGGGCACTGAAGCTTTCTTT	CASRKIGGTEAFF
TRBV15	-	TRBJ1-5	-	TGTGCCACCAGCGGGGCTCTCCAGCCCCAGCATTTT	CATSGALQPQHF
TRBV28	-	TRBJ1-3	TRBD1	TGTGCCAGCAGTTTCGACAGGGTTCCCACGAACACCATATATTTT	CASSFDRVPTNTIYF
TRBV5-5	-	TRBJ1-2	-	TGTGCCAGCAGCTTGGGACAGAGCAACTATGGCTACACCTTC	CASSLGQSNYGYTF
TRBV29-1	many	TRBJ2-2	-	TGCAGCGCTGGGACTCCGAACACCGGGGAGCTGTTTTTT	CSAGTPNTGELFF
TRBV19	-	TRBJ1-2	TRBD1	TGTGCCAGTAGTACCCAATCGACAGGGTTGGACTATGGCTACACCTTC	CASSTQSTGLDYGYTF
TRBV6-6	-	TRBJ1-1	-	TGTGCCAGCAGTTACGTCACGGGAGCCAGCACTGAAGCTTTCTTT	CASSYVTGASTEAFF
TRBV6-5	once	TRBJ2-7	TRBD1	TGTGCCAGCAGCGATGCCAGGGGGCTCTCCTACGAGCAGTACTTC	CASSDARGLSYEQYF
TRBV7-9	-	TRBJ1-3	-	TGTGCCAGCGGAAGAAGAGGACTTGGAAACACCATATATTTT	CASGRRGLGNTIYF
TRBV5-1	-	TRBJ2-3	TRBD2	TGCGCCAGCAGCCTACCTGGAGCGGGGGGTAAGACAGATACGCAGTATTTT	CASSLPGAGGKTDTQYF
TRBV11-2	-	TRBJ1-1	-	TGTGCCAGCAGCTTTGGGAGGAACACTGAAGCTTTCTTT	CASSFGRNTEAFF
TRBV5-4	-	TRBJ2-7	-	TGTGCCAGCAGCTTCGGGGAGCGCGGCTACGAGCAGTACTTC	CASSFGERGYEQYF
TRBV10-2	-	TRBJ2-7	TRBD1	TGCGCCAGCAGTGATGGAGGACAGGGGTTGGACGGGGTGCAGTACTTC	CASSDGGQGLDGVQYF
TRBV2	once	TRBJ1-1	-	TGTGCCAGCAGGACGACAAGGAACACTGAAGCTTTCTTT	CASRTTRNTEAFF
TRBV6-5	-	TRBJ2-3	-	TGTGCCAGCAGAGCCTTGGAGGGATGGGCTACGCAGTATTTT	CASRALEGWATQYF
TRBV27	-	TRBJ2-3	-	TGTGCCAGCAGTCCCGGCGCGGGCTCGAAGGTAGATACGCAGTATTTT	CASSPGAGSKVDTQYF
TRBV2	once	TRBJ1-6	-	TGTGCCAGCAGTGGGGGCAGGGCGAATTCACCCCTCCACTTT	CASSGGRANSPLHF
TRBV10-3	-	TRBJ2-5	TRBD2	TGTGCCATCAGTGTTCGCGGGGGAGAAGAGACCCAGTACTTC	CAISVRGGEETQYF
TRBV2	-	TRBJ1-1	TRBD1	TGTGCCAGCTCGACGAGGGACAGGGGGTTCGGCACTGAAGCTTTCTTT	CASSTRDRGFGTEAFF
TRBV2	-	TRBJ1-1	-	TGTGCCAGCACTCTAAACACTGAAGCTTTCTTT	CASTLNTEAFF
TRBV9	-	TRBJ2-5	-	TGTGCCAGCAGCGTAGCTTCCGGGTCGGAGACCCAGTACTTC	CASSVASGSETQYF
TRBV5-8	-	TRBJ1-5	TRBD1	TGTGCCAGCAGCTTAGTCCGGGACAGCGGCAATCAGCCCCAGCATTTT	CASSLVRDSGNQPQHF
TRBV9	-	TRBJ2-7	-	TGTGCCAGCAGCGGGTCCCCCAACGGGTACGAGCAGTACTTC	CASSGSPNGYEQYF
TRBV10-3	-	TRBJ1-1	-	TGTGCCATCAGTCGACAGGAGAGGGGCACTGAAGCTTTCTTT	CAISRQERGTEAFF